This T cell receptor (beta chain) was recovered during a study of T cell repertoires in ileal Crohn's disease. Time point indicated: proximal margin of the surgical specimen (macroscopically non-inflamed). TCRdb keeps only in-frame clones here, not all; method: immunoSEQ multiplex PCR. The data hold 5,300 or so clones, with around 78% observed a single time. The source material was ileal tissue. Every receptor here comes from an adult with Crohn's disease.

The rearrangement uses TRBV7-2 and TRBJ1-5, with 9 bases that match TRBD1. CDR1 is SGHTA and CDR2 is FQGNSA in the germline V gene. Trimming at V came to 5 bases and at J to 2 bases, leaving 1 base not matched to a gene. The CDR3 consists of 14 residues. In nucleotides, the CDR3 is TGTGCCAGCAGCACAGGGGGCCGCAATCAGCCCCAGCATTTT. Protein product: CASSTGGRNQPQHF. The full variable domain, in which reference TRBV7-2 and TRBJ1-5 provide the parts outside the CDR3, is GAGVSQSPSNKVTEKGKDVELRCDPISGHTALYWYRQSLGQGLEFLIYFQGNSAPDKSGLPSDRFSAERTGGSVSTLTIQRTQQEDSAVYLCASSTGGRNQPQHFGDGTRLSIL.